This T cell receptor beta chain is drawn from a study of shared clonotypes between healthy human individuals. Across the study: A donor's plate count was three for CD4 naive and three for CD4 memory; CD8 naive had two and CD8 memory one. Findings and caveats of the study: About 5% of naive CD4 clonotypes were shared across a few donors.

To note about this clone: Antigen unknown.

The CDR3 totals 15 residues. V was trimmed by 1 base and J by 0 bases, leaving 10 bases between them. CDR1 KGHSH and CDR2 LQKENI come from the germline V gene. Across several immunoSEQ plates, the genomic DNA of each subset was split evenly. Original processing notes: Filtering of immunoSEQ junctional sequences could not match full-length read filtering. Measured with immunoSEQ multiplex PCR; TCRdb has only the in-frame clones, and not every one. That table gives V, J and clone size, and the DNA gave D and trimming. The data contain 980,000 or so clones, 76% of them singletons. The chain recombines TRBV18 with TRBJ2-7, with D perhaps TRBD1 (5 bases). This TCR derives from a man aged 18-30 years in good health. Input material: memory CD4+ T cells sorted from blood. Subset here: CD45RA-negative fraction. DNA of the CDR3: TGTGCCAGCTCACCACTTTCAGACAGCTCCTACGAGCAGTACTTC. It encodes CASSPLSDSSYEQYF.